This T cell receptor beta chain was retrieved from a study of response to subunit inactivated influenza vaccine. This clonotype was observed at least ten times. Antigen: not known. MiXCR was run by TCRdb on the RT-PCR reads, yielding one entry per CDR3 protein. The top ten clones hold about 12% of a sample with hundreds of thousands of distinct CDR3 sequences, approximately 11% of them seen once. Findings of the study overall: The authors put forward the suggestion that each seasonal influenza vaccination may bring in only a limited number of new T cells.

Trimming removed 7 bases at V and 4 bases at J, with 17 bases between. The length of the CDR3 is 14 residues. Germline values: CDR1 SGHTA, CDR2 FQGNSA. This sequence originates from a man over 45 who received an inactivated influenza vaccine. The sample here was PBMCs from blood, taken 45 days after vaccination. The chain recombines TRBV7-2 with TRBJ2-7, with D perhaps TRBD1 or TRBD2 (5 bases each). In DNA form, the CDR3 reads TGTGCCAGCACCAAGAGTCAGGGACGGTACGAGCAGTACTTC. Residues: CASTKSQGRYEQYF.